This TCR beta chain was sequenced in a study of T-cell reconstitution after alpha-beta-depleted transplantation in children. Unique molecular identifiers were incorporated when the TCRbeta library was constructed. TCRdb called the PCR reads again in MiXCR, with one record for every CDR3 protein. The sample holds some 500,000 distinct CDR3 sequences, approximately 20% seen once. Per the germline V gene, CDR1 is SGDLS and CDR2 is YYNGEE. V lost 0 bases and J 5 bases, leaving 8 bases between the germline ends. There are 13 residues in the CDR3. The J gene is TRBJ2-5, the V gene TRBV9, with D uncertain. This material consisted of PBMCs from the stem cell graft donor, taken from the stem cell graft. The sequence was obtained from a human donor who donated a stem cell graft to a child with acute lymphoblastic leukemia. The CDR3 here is CASSVGGGETQYF. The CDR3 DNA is TGTGCCAGCAGCGTAGGGGGTGGGGAGACCCAGTACTTC.